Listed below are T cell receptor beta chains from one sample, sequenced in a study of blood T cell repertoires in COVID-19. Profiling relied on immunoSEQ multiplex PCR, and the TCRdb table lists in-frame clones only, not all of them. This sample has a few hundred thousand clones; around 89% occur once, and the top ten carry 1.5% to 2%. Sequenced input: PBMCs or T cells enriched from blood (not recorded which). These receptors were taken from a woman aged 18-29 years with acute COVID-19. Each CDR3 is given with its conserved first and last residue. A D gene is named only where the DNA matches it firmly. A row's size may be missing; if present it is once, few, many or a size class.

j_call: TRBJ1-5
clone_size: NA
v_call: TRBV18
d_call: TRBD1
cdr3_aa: CASSRDSNNQPQHF
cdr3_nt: TGTGCCAGCTCAAGGGACAGCAACAATCAGCCCCAGCATTTT

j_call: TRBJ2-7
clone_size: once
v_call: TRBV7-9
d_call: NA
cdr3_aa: CASSRDGAGEQYF
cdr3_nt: TGTGCCAGCAGTCGAGATGGGGCGGGAGAGCAGTACTTC

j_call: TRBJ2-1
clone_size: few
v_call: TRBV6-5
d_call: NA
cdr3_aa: CASSSPDRQFF
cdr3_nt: TGTGCCAGCAGTTCCCCGGACAGGCAGTTCTTC

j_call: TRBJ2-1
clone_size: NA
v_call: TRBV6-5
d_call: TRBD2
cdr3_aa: CATQQDSGSGYEQFF
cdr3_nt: TGTGCCACCCAGCAAGATAGCGGGAGTGGCTATGAGCAGTTCTTC

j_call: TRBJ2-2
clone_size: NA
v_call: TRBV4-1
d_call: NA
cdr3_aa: CASSQDLGANTGELFF
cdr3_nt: TGCGCCAGCAGCCAAGATCTAGGTGCGAACACCGGGGAGCTGTTTTTT

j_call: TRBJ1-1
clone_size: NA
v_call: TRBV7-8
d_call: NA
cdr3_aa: CASSPKLSPFGTEAFF
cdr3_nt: TGTGCCAGCAGCCCGAAACTTAGTCCCTTCGGCACTGAAGCTTTCTTT

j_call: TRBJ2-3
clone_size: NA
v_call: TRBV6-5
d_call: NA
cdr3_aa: CASSYSTGTDTQYF
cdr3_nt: TGTGCCAGCAGTTACTCGACAGGCACAGATACGCAGTATTTT

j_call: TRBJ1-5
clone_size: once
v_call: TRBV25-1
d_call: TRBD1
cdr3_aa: CASSPQGAVQPQHF
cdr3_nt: TGTGCCAGCAGTCCACAGGGGGCCGTTCAGCCCCAGCATTTT

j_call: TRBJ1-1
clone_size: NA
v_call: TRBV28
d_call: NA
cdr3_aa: CASTWGGTNTEAFF
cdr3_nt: TGTGCCAGCACCTGGGGGGGGACGAACACTGAAGCTTTCTTT

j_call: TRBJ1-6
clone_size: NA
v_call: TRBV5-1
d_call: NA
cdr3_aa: CASSLGRGTTPTIYNSPLHF
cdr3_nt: TGCGCCAGCAGCTTGGGTCGGGGGACGACCCCAACAATCTATAATTCACCCCTCCACTTT

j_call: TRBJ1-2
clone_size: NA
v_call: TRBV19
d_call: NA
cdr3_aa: CASSITGDYGYTF
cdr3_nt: TGTGCCAGTAGTATAACCGGGGACTATGGCTACACCTTC

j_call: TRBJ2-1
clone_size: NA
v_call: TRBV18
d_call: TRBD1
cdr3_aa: CASSPGTAVGGEQFF
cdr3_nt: TGTGCCAGCTCACCAGGGACAGCCGTAGGCGGTGAGCAGTTCTTC

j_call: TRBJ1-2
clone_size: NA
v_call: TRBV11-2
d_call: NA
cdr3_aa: CASSSSGLANYGYTF
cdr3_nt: TGTGCCAGCAGCTCATCAGGTCTTGCTAACTATGGCTACACCTTC

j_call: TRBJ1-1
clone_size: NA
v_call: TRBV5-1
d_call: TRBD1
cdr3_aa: CASSSQQGADGTEAFF
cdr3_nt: TGCGCCAGCAGCTCGCAACAGGGGGCGGATGGCACTGAAGCTTTCTTT

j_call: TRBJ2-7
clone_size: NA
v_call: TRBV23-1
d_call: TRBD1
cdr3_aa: CASQKTGGLYEQYF
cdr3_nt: TGCGCCAGCCAAAAGACAGGGGGCCTCTACGAGCAGTACTTC

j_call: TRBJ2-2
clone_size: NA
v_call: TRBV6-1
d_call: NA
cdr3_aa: CASSELLLGPGELFF
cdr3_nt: TGTGCCAGCAGTGAACTATTGCTGGGGCCCGGGGAGCTGTTTTTT

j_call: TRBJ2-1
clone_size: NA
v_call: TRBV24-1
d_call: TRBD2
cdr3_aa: CATSDPDSGSNEQFF
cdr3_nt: TGTGCCACCAGTGATCCTGATAGCGGGAGTAATGAGCAGTTCTTC

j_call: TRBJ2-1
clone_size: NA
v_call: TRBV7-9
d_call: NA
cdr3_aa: CASSHQFRTQIAGDEQFF
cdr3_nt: TGTGCCAGCAGCCATCAGTTCCGGACCCAGATCGCGGGCGATGAGCAGTTCTTC

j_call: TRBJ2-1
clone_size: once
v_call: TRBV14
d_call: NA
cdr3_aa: CASSQDSSALRNNEQFF
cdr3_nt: TGTGCCAGCAGCCAAGACTCTAGCGCCCTCCGGAACAATGAGCAGTTCTTC

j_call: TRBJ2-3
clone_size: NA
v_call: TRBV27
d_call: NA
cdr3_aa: CASREYGTDTQYF
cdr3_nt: TGTGCCAGCAGAGAGTACGGCACAGATACGCAGTATTTT

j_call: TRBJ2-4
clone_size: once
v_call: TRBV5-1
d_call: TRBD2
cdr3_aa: CASSPGLVAEIGKNIQYF
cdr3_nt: TGCGCCAGCAGCCCGGGACTAGTCGCCGAGATAGGCAAAAACATTCAGTACTTC

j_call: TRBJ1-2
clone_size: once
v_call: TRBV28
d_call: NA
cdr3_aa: CASIEPGVRGYTF
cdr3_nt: TGTGCCAGCATAGAACCGGGGGTGAGGGGCTACACCTTC

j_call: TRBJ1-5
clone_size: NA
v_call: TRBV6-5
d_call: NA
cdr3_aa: CASSRTDSNQPQHF
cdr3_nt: TGTGCCAGCAGTCGGACAGATAGCAATCAGCCCCAGCATTTT

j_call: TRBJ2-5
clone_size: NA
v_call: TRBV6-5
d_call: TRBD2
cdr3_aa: CASSWGLARETQYF
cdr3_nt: TGTGCCAGCAGTTGGGGACTAGCTAGGGAGACCCAGTACTTC

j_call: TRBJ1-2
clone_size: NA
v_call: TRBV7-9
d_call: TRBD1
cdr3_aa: CASSPLTGDYGYTF
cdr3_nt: TGTGCCAGCAGCCCTTTAACAGGGGACTATGGCTACACCTTC

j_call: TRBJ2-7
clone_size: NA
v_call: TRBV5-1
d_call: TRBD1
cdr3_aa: CASSFRPAGQGFYEQYF
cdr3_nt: TGCGCCAGCAGCTTCCGTCCTGCGGGACAGGGGTTCTACGAGCAGTACTTC

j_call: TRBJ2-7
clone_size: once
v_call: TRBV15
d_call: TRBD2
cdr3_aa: CATSSKREEGYEQYF
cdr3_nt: TGTGCCACCAGCTCAAAGCGGGAGGAGGGCTACGAGCAGTACTTC

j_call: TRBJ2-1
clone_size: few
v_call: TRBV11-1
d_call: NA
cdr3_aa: CASSLAGRDSYNEQFF
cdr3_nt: TGTGCCAGCAGCTTAGCCGGGCGGGACTCCTACAATGAGCAGTTCTTC

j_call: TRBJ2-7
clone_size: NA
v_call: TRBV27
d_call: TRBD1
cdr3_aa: CASSLRTGGPYEQYF
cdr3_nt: TGTGCCAGCAGTTTACGGACAGGGGGCCCCTACGAGCAGTACTTC

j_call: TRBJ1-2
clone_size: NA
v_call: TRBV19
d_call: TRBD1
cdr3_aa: CASRDRGLYGYTF
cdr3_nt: TGTGCCAGTAGAGACAGGGGCCTCTATGGCTACACCTTC

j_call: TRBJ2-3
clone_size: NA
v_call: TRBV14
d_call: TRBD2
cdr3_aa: CASSQGLARRIGDTQYF
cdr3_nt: TGTGCCAGCAGCCAGGGACTAGCCAGGAGAATTGGAGATACGCAGTATTTT

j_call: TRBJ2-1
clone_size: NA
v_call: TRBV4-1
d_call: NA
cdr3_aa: CASSQVGRIYNEQFF
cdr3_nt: TGCGCCAGCAGCCAAGTGGGGCGAATCTACAATGAGCAGTTCTTC

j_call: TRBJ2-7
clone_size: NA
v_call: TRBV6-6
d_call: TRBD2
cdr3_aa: CASSPARASGRSNEQYF
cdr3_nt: TGTGCCAGCAGTCCCGCCCGGGCTAGCGGGAGGTCCAACGAGCAGTACTTC

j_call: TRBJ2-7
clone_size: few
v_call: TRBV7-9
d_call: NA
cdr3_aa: CASSTGFGDEQYF
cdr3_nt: TGTGCCAGCAGTACAGGGTTTGGAGACGAGCAGTACTTC

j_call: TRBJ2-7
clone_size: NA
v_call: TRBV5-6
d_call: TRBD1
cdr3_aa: CASSLPLPGQGGEQYF
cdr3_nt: TGTGCCAGCAGCCTTCCTTTACCGGGACAGGGCGGCGAGCAGTACTTC

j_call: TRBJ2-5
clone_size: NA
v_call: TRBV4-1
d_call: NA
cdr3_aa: CASSQAAVTRIAGQYF
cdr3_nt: TGCGCCAGCAGCCAAGCTGCCGTGACACGAATCGCGGGCCAGTACTTC

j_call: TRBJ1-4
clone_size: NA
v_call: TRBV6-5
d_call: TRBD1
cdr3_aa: CASSDRGGEKLFF
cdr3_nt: TGTGCCAGCAGCGACAGGGGGGGTGAAAAACTGTTTTTT

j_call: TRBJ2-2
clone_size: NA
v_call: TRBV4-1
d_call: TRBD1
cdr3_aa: CASSQAPGHTGGKDGELFF
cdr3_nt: TGCGCCAGCAGCCAAGCTCCCGGCCATACAGGGGGTAAGGACGGGGAGCTGTTTTTT

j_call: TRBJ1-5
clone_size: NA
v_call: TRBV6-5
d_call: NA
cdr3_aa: CAGTTERNQPQHF
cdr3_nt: TGTGCCGGTACGACAGAAAGGAATCAGCCCCAGCATTTT

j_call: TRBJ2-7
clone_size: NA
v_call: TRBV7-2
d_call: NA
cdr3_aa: CASSQFGGGGYEQYF
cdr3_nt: TGTGCCAGCAGCCAGTTTGGGGGAGGGGGCTACGAGCAGTACTTC

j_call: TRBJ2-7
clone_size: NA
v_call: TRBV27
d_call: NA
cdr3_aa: CASSLSGSNYEQYF
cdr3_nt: TGTGCCAGCAGTTTAAGTGGGAGCAACTACGAGCAGTACTTC

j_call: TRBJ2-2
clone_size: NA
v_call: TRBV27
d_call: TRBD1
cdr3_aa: CASRRGQGPNTGELFF
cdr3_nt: TGTGCCAGCAGACGTGGACAGGGGCCTAACACCGGGGAGCTGTTTTTT

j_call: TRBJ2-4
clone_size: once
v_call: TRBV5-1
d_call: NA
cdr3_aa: CASSAVGAISAKNIQYF
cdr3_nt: TGCGCCAGCAGCGCCGTGGGGGCAATCTCGGCCAAAAACATTCAGTACTTC

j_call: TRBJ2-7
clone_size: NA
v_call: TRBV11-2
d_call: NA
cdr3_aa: CASSLPGEYEQYF
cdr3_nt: TGTGCCAGCAGCTTACCGGGAGAGTACGAGCAGTACTTC

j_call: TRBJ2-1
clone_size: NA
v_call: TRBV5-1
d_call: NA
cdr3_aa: CASSTLSKGEQFF
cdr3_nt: TGCGCCAGCAGCACCCTCTCAAAGGGGGAGCAGTTCTTC

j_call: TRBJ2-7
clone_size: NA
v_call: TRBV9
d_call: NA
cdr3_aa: CASSVASDYSYEQYF
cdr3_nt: TGTGCCAGCAGCGTAGCATCGGACTATTCCTACGAGCAGTACTTC